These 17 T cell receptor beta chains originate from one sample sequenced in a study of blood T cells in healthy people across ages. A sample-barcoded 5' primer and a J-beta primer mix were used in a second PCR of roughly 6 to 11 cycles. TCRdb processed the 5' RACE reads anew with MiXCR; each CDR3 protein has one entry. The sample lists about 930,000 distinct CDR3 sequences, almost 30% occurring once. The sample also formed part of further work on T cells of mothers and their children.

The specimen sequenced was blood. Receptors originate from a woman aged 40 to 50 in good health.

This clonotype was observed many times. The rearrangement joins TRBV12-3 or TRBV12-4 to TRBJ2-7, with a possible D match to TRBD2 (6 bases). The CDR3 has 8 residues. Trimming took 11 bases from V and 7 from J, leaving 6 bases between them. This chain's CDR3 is CARGEQYF. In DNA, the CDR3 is TGTGCCCGGGGGGAGCAGTACTTC.

CDR3 sequence (DNA): TGTGCCAGCAGCAAAAGACAGGGTCGGGACGAGCAGTACTTC. This translates into CASSKRQGRDEQYF. V and J are TRBV7-9 and TRBJ2-7; the match to TRBD1 covers 7 bases. The germline V gene encodes CDR1 SEHNR and CDR2 FQNEAQ (reference sequence). The ends lost 5 bases at V and 5 bases at J; junction bases unmatched: 9. CDR3 length equals 14 residues.

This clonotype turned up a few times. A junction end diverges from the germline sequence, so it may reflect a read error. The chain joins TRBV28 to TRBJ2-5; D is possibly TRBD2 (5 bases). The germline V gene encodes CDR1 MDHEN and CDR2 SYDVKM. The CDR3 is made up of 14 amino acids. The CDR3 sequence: CASTLGQRAEIQYF. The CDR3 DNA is TGTGCCAGCACCCTCGGTCAGAGGGCAGAGATCCAGTACTTC.

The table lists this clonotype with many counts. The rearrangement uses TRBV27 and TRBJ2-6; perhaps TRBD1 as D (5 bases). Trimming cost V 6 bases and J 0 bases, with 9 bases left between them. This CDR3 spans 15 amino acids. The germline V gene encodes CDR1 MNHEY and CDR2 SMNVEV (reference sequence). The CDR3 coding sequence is TGTGCCAGCAGCGACCAGGGCTCTGGGGCCAACGTCCTGACTTTC. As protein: CASSDQGSGANVLTF.

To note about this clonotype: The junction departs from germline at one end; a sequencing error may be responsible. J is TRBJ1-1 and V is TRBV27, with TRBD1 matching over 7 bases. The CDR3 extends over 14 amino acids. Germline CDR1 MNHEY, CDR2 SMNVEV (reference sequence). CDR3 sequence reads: CASSLAQGRTGAFF. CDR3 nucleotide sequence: TGTGCCAGCAGTTTAGCACAGGGGCGGACTGGAGCTTTCTTT.

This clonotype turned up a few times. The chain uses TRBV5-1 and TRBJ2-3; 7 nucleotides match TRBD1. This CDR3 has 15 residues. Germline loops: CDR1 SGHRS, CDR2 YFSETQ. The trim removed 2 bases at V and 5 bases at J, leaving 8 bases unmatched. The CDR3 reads CASSLSGQFVDTQYF. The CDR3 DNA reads TGCGCCAGCAGCTTATCGGGACAGTTCGTAGATACGCAGTATTTT. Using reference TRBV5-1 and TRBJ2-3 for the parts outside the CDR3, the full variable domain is KAGVTQTPRYLIKTRGQQVTLSCSPISGHRSVSWYQQTPGQGLQFLFEYFSETQRNKGNFPGRFSGRQFSNSRSEMNVSTLELGDSALYLCASSLSGQFVDTQYFGPGTRLTVL.

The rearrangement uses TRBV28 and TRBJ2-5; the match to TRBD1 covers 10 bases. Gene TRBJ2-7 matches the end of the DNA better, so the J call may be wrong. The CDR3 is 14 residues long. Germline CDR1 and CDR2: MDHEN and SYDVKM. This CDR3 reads CASTRQGAASEQYF. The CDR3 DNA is TGTGCCAGCACCCGACAGGGGGCCGCCTCCGAGCAGTACTTC.

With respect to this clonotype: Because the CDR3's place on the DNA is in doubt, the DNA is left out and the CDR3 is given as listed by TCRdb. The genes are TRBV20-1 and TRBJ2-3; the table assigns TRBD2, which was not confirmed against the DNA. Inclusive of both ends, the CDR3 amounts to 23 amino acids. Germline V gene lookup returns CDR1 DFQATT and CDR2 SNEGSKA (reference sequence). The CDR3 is CSAQEGYTFGSGTSGGSTDTQYF.

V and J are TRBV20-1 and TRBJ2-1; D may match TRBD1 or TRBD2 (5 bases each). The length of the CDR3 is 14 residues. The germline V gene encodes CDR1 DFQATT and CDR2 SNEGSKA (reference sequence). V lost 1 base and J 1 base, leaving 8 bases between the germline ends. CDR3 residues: CSARGGSSYNEQFF. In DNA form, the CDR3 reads TGCAGTGCTAGAGGGGGGAGTTCCTACAATGAGCAGTTCTTC.

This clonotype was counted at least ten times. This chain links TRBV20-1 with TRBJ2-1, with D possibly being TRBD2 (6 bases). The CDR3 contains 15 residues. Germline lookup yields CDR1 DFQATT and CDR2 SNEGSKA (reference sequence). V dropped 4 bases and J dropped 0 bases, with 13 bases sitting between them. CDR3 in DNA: TGCAGTGCTATTCGACTAGAAAGCTCCTACAATGAGCAGTTCTTC. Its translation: CSAIRLESSYNEQFF.

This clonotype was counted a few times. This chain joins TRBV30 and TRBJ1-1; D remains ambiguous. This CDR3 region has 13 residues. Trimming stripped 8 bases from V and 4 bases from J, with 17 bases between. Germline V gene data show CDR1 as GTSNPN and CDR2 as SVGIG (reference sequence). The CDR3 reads CALWAIRSTEAFF. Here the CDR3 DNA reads TGTGCCCTCTGGGCCATAAGGAGCACTGAAGCTTTCTTT.

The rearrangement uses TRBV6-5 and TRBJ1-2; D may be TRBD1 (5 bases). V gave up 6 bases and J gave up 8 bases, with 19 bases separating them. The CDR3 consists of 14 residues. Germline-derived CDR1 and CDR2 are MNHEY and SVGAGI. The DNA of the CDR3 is TGTGCCAGCAGGCTTCGGGACGGGGCGGTAGGCTACACCTTC. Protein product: CASRLRDGAVGYTF.

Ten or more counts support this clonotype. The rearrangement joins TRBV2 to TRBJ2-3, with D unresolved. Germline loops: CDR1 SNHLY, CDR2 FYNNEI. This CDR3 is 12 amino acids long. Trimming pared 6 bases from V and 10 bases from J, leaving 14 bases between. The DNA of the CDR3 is TGTGCCAGCAGGGTCACTCCCATTCCGCAGTATTTT. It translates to CASRVTPIPQYF.

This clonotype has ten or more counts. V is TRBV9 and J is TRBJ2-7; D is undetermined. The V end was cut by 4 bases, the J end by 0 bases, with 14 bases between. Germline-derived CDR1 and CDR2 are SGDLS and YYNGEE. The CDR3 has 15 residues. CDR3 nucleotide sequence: TGTGCCAGCAGCCCTAGGCAAAGTAGCTCCTACGAGCAGTACTTC. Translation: CASSPRQSSSYEQYF.

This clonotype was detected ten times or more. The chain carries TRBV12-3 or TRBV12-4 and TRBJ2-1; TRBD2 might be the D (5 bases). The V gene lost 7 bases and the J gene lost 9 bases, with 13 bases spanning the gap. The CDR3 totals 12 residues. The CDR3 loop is CASTQEGSEQFF. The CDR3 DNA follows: TGTGCCAGCACCCAAGAGGGCAGTGAGCAGTTCTTC.

This CDR3 reads CASGSQGTGELFF. The CDR3 bases are TGTGCTAGTGGTTCACAGGGTACCGGGGAGCTGTTTTTT. V usage is TRBV12-5 and J usage is TRBJ2-2, with D maybe TRBD1 (6 bases). V dropped 4 bases and J dropped 5 bases, with 8 bases sitting between them. The germline V gene has CDR1 LGHNT and CDR2 FRNRAP. The length of the CDR3 is 13 residues.

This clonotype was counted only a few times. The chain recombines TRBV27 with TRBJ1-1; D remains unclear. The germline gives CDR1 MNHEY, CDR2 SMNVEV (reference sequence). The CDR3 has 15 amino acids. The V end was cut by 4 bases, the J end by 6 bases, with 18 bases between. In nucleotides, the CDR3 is TGTGCCAGCAGTTCGGCGGTGAAGGTGCTCTCTGAAGCTTTCTTT. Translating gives CASSSAVKVLSEAFF.